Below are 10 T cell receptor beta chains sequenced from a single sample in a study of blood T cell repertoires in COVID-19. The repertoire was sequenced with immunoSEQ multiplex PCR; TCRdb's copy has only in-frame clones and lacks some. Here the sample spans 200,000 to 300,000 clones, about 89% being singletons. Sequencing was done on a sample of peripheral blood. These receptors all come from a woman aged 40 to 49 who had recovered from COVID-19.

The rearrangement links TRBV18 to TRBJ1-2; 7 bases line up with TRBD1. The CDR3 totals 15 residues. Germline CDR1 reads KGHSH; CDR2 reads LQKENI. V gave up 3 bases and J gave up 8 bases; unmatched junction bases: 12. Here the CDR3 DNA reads TGTGCCAGCTCACCCGGGCCGACAGGGACTCGGGGCTACACCTTC. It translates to CASSPGPTGTRGYTF.

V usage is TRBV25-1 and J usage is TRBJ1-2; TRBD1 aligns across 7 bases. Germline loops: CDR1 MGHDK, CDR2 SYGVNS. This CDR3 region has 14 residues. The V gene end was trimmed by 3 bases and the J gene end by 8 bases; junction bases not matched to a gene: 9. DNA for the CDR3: TGTGCCAGCAGTGATTACAGGGGCCTGCGCGGCTACACCTTC. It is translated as CASSDYRGLRGYTF.

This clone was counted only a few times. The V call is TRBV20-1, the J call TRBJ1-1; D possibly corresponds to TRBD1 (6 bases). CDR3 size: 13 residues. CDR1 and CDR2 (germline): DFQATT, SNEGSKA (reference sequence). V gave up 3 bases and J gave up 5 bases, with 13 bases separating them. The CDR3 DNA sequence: TGCAGTGCTAGTCCCGAGGGGGATACTGAAGCTTTCTTT. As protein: CSASPEGDTEAFF.

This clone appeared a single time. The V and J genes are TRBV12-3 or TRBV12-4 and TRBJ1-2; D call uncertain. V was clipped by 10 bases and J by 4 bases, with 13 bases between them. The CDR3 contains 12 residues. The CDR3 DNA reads TGTGCCATTGAGAGGGCCTCCTATGGCTACACCTTC. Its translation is CAIERASYGYTF.

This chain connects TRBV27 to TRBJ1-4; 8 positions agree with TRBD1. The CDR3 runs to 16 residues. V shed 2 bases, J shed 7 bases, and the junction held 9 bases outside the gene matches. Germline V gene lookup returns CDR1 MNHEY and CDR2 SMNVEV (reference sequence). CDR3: CASSLPGQGIFEKLFF. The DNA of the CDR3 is TGTGCCAGCAGTTTACCCGGACAGGGAATCTTTGAAAAACTGTTTTTT.

DNA for the CDR3: TGCGCCAGCAGCCAAGGGGCAGGGGGCGATAATGAAAAACTGTTTTTT. Translated: CASSQGAGGDNEKLFF. The V gene is TRBV4-3, the J gene TRBJ1-4; 8 nucleotides align to TRBD1. The CDR3 spans 16 residues. J lost 4 bases, V lost 1 base, and 5 bases had no gene match. Germline CDR1 and CDR2: LGHNA and YSLEER.

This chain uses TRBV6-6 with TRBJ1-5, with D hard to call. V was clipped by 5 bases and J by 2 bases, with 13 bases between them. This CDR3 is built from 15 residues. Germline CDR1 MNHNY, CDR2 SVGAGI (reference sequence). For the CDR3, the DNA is TGTGCCAGCAGTGTGGCTCCGAACCGCAATCAGCCCCAGCATTTT. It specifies CASSVAPNRNQPQHF.

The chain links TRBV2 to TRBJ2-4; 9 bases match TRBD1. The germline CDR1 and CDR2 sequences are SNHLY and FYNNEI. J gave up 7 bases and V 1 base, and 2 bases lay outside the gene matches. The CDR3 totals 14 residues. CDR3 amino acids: CASSEGGTGNIQYF. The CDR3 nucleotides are TGTGCCAGCAGTGAAGGGGGGACAGGGAACATTCAGTACTTC.

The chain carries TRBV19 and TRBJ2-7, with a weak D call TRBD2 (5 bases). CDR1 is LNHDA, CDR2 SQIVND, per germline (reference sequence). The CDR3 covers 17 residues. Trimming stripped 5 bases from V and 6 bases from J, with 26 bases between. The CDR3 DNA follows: TGTGCCAGTAGTCGTCGGACTCCAGCCCCCCGTCTCCTCGAGCAGTACTTC. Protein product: CASSRRTPAPRLLEQYF.

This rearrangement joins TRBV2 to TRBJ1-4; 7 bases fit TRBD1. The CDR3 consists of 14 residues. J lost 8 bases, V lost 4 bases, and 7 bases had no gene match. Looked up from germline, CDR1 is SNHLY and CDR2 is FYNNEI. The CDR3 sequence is CASSAGQWDEKLFF. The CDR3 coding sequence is TGTGCCAGCAGTGCGGGACAGTGGGACGAAAAACTGTTTTTT.